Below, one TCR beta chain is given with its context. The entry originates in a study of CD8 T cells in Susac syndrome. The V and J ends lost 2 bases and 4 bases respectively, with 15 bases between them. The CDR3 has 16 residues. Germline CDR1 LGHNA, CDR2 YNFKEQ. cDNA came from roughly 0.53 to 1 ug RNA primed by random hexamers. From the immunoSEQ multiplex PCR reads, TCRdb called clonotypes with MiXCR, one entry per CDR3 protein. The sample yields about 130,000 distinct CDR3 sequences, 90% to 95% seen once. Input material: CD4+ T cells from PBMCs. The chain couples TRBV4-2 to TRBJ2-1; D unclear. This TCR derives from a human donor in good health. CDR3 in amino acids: CASSQFASGGYNEQFF. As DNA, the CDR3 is TGTGCCAGCAGCCAATTCGCCTCGGGTGGGTACAATGAGCAGTTCTTC.